This is a list of T cell receptor beta chains from one sample in a study of control samples from healthy donors and cancer patients. The assay was immunoSEQ multiplex PCR, and TCRdb's table has in-frame clones only and misses some. In the table there are 150,000 to 180,000 clones, approximately 93% of which are singletons. Source material: blood. The receptors were gathered from a man aged 50-59 years in good health. Both conserved end residues are part of each CDR3. D genes are given only for firm matches. Expanded clones get a size class; other rows say once, few or many, or leave the size out.

V gene	D gene	clone size	J gene	CDR3 protein	CDR3 DNA
TRBV7-6	TRBD1	NA	TRBJ2-7	CASSSGTGVYEQYF	TGTGCCAGCAGCTCCGGGACAGGTGTCTACGAGCAGTACTTC
TRBV3-1/TRBV3-2	TRBD1	NA	TRBJ2-2	CASSLRTGAANTGELFF	TGTGCCAGCAGCCTCCGGACAGGAGCCGCGAACACCGGGGAGCTGTTTTTT
TRBV7-9	TRBD1	NA	TRBJ1-1	CASSLQGVRNTEAFF	TGTGCCAGCAGCTTACAGGGGGTGAGGAACACTGAAGCTTTCTTT
TRBV27	NA	NA	TRBJ1-2	CASSTNRERGYTF	TGTGCCAGCAGCACCAACAGGGAACGCGGCTACACCTTC
TRBV5-4	TRBD2	NA	TRBJ2-3	CASSFIGKRERDTQYF	TGTGCCAGCAGCTTTATTGGAAAGCGGGAGAGGGATACGCAGTATTTT
TRBV3-1/TRBV3-2	TRBD2	NA	TRBJ2-2	CASSHWIAGVGTGELFF	TGTGCCAGCAGCCACTGGATAGCGGGAGTCGGTACCGGGGAGCTGTTTTTT
TRBV9	NA	NA	TRBJ2-2	CASRVLLYTGELFF	TGTGCCAGTAGGGTCCTCCTTTACACCGGGGAGCTGTTTTTT
TRBV18	TRBD2	NA	TRBJ2-2	CASSQRTSGSSGELFF	TGTGCCAGCTCACAGAGGACTAGCGGGAGTTCCGGGGAGCTGTTTTTT
TRBV28	TRBD2	once	TRBJ2-3	CASSVAGGPGDTQYF	TGTGCCAGCAGTGTAGCGGGAGGGCCGGGAGATACGCAGTATTTT
TRBV18	NA	NA	TRBJ2-1	CASSPNSGVSSYNEQFF	TGTGCCAGCTCACCAAACTCCGGGGTGTCCTCCTACAATGAGCAGTTCTTC
TRBV9	TRBD2	NA	TRBJ2-3	CASSSGLLAQYF	TGTGCCAGCAGCTCGGGACTACTCGCGCAGTATTTT
TRBV28	NA	NA	TRBJ2-5	CASSLGLGGVYETQYF	TGTGCCAGCAGCCTCGGATTGGGCGGAGTGTATGAGACCCAGTACTTC
TRBV28	NA	NA	TRBJ1-5	CASVEGPGQPQHF	TGTGCCAGCGTGGAGGGGCCTGGGCAGCCCCAGCATTTT
TRBV10-3	NA	NA	TRBJ2-4	CAISGAENIQYF	TGTGCCATTTCGGGGGCGGAAAACATTCAGTACTTC
TRBV27	NA	NA	TRBJ1-3	CASSYKGSTLSGNTIYF	TGTGCCAGCAGTTATAAAGGGAGCACACTCTCTGGAAACACCATATATTTT
TRBV20-1	TRBD2	NA	TRBJ2-7	CSASYSTSGRGEQYF	TGCAGTGCTAGTTACTCGACTAGCGGGAGGGGCGAGCAGTACTTC
TRBV24-1	NA	NA	TRBJ2-7	CATSATRGAAYEQYF	TGTGCCACCAGTGCAACGAGGGGGGCGGCCTACGAGCAGTACTTC
TRBV5-4	NA	NA	TRBJ1-2	CASSLPVGPTGGYTF	TGTGCCAGCAGCCTCCCGGTAGGGCCAACGGGTGGCTACACCTTC
TRBV4-1	NA	NA	TRBJ1-5	CASSLDGSNQPQHF	TGCGCCAGCAGCCTGGACGGTAGCAATCAGCCCCAGCATTTT
TRBV11-2	TRBD2	NA	TRBJ2-1	CASSLETSGRLSSYNEQFF	TGTGCCAGCAGCTTAGAGACTAGCGGGAGGCTAAGCTCCTACAATGAGCAGTTCTTC